This TCR beta chain was profiled in a study of beta chain features in type 1 diabetes (dated 2018 in TCRdb). As for the study more broadly: Patients and healthy donors did not differ in mean age, gender distribution, total cell number or subset yield. Naive and central memory subsets were obtained from all 30 or so donors, but regulatory and stem cell-like memory subsets were isolated from only 8 patients and roughly 8 healthy donors. In the study, TCRB repertoires of sorted circulating CD4+ T cell subsets from recently diagnosed type 1 diabetes patients were compared with those of matched healthy donors. A total of roughly 98,000,000 sorted cells were examined across all samples, and a strong correlation was observed between cell number per subset and RNA yield.

A word on this clone: Its antigen is unknown. Per-base qualities were not stored, and no clone one base away is much larger.

From each donor, a single peripheral blood sample of 90 to 150 mL on average was drawn into heparinised tubes. Naive, central memory, regulatory and stem cell-like memory CD4+ T cells were sorted on a BD FACSAria II using a panel including CD45RO, CCR7, CD25, CD127, CD95 and CD27. A purity above 98% was achieved for all sorted populations. PBMCs were isolated right away by Lymphoprep density gradient centrifugation and were stained directly, without culture. Samples were stained and sorted in pairs, with one healthy donor and one patient per experiment, so that batch effects were minimized. The High Capacity cDNA Reverse Transcription Kit was used to reverse transcribe all of the isolated RNA, meaning that expressed TCRB transcripts were what got sequenced. Deep immunoSEQ sequencing was applied to naive, central memory and regulatory T cell samples, giving an average of around 3.8 million total reads per sample. Sorted cells were lysed in RLT buffer, and RNA was extracted using DNase-treated RNeasy Micro or Mini kits according to cell number. To prevent cross-contamination, every cell subset was processed on its own, while patient and healthy donor samples were processed together. The immunoSEQ multiplex PCR was used to amplify TCRB sequences from cDNA, generating 87-bp fragments that spanned the CDR3 region. Sequencing of the amplicons was done on the Illumina HiSeq platform. The authors' analysis ran thus. PCR bias was computationally corrected using synthetic template baselines, reads within Hamming distance 2 were collapsed, and singletons that could not be merged were discarded. Reads were aligned against IMGT to assign V, D and J genes, CDR3 length and insertions or deletions at six rearrangement sites. Within each subset, clonotype counts were normalized to the number of sorted cells before true diversity and Gini coefficients were calculated with the tcR R package. The overlap coefficient, calculated on TCRB nucleotide sequences, was used to measure repertoire sharing. As a proxy for the pre-selection repertoire, out-of-frame TCRB sequences from naive cells were analyzed. TCRdb carries this immuneACCESS record with in-frame sequences only. Its versions omit some clonotypes, under half of them owing to an unresolved V gene in the studies checked, with the rest unexplained. V, J and clone size are taken as reported in that table, and D and trimming were inferred from the DNA itself. This sample gives 680,000 or so clones in total; 15% of them show up just once. The biggest ten clones account for roughly 0.098% of the sample.

V is cut by 1 base and J by 5 bases, and the space between the germline ends is 5 bases. Spanning cysteine to phenylalanine, the CDR3 consists of 13 amino acids. Here the CDR3 DNA is all that survives: 39 bases in frame from base 1. For CDR1 and CDR2, the germline V gene lists SGHTA and FQGNSA. Study-wide conclusions, independent of this receptor: Sequencing cDNA rather than genomic DNA could over-represent highly expressing activated cells, although activation and CD3 levels did not differ between groups. Naive, central memory and regulatory TCRB repertoires appeared to be more similar among patients than among healthy donors. Only small numbers of individuals were included in the HLA sub-analyses, which left unresolved whether HLA type had any influence on TCRB rearrangement. At VDJ recombination sites, type 1 diabetes patients had fewer insertions and more deleted nucleotides, which implies abnormalities in thymic rearrangement. In all four CD4+ subsets, TCRB CDR3 length was moderately but significantly shorter in type 1 diabetes patients. Shorter templates might be favored by PCR, yet because patient and control samples were amplified and corrected together, any such skew would affect both groups equally.

Sequencing input: naive CD4+ T cells from blood. In light of the paper, this sample's cell subset or site label describes: true naive CD4+ T cells. The TCR sequence derives from a man aged 18 to 35 in good health. Rearrangement joined TRBV7-2 to TRBJ1-4, with the D gene uncertain. The CDR3 region reads CASSLGLNEKLFF. The DNA sequence is given as TGTGCCAGCAGCTTAGGGCTGAATGAAAAACTGTTTTTT. Joined to the reference TRBV7-2 and TRBJ1-4 proteins, this CDR3 gives the full variable domain: GAGVSQSPSNKVTEKGKDVELRCDPISGHTALYWYRQSLGQGLEFLIYFQGNSAPDKSGLPSDRFSAERTGGSVSTLTIQRTQQEDSAVYLCASSLGLNEKLFFGSGTQLSVL.